The 14 T cell receptor beta chains below were found in one sample sequenced in a study of blood T cell repertoires in COVID-19. TCRdb's table, derived via immunoSEQ multiplex PCR, lists solely in-frame clones and lacks some. The data contain tens of thousands of clones, approximately 80% of them singletons. The sequenced sample consisted of peripheral blood. The receptors derive from a man between 65 and 79 years old with acute or convalescent COVID-19.

V is TRBV5-5 and J is TRBJ2-4; D remains ambiguous. The V end lost 1 base, the J end lost 0 bases, and 5 bases lay between the germline ends. Per the germline V gene, CDR1 is SGHKS and CDR2 is YYEKEE (reference sequence). The CDR3 runs to 14 residues. CDR3 region: CASSLTEAKNIQYF. CDR3 coding DNA: TGTGCCAGCAGCTTGACAGAAGCCAAAAACATTCAGTACTTC.

The chain employs TRBV24-1 and TRBJ2-7, with TRBD1 matching over 12 bases. V was pared by 4 bases and J by 4 bases, with 13 bases of the junction left unmatched. Looked up from germline, CDR1 is KGHDR and CDR2 is SFDVKD. The CDR3 loop spans 18 amino acids. The CDR3 DNA reads TGTGCCACCAGTGAGGGGGACAGGGGGCTAAGGAGGGCGTACGAGCAGTACGTC. Protein product: CATSEGDRGLRRAYEQYV.

The CDR3 nucleotides are TGTGCCAGCAGTATAAGCTCCGGGGAGCTGTTTTTT. Its protein is CASSISSGELFF. V is TRBV12-3 or TRBV12-4 and J is TRBJ2-2, with D hard to call. The CDR3 consists of 12 residues. Trimming left V 5 bases short and J 6 bases short, with 7 bases between.

The chain employs TRBV2 and TRBJ1-2; 10 nucleotides line up with TRBD1. V gave up 6 bases and J gave up 7 bases; unmatched junction bases: 14. Looked up from germline, CDR1 is SNHLY and CDR2 is FYNNEI. The CDR3 runs to 16 residues. The DNA of the CDR3 is TGTGCCAGCAGCGATTTCGATGGGACAGGGGAAACTGGCTACACCTTC. It encodes CASSDFDGTGETGYTF. The whole variable domain, remainder taken from reference TRBV2 and TRBJ1-2, is EPEVTQTPSHQVTQMGQEVILRCVPISNHLYFYWYRQILGQKVEFLVSFYNNEISEKSEIFDDQFSVERPDGSNFTLKIRSTKLEDSAMYFCASSDFDGTGETGYTFGSGTRLTVV.

The chain recombines TRBV2 with TRBJ2-3; 10 bases line up with TRBD2. The V gene end was trimmed by 7 bases and the J gene end by 5 bases; junction bases not matched to a gene: 12. Per germline, CDR1 SNHLY and CDR2 FYNNEI. This CDR3 contains 16 residues. CDR3 amino acids: CASTSRSSGGGDTQYF. DNA of the CDR3: TGTGCCAGCACCTCCAGGTCCAGCGGGGGGGGAGATACGCAGTATTTT.

This clone was observed a single time. The chain uses TRBV20-1 and TRBJ1-2, with D unresolved. Germline V gene sequence: CDR1 DFQATT, CDR2 SNEGSKA (reference sequence). This CDR3 contains 11 residues. Trimming shortened V by 3 bases and J by 6 bases, and 8 bases separated the two germline ends. In nucleotides, the CDR3 is TGCAGTGCTAGGGCCCAGAATGGCTACACCTTC. This sequence encodes CSARAQNGYTF.

The chain has TRBV19 and TRBJ2-4; D is perhaps TRBD1 (6 bases). The CDR3 sequence is 17 residues long. Germline assignment: CDR1 LNHDA and CDR2 SQIVND (reference sequence). V lost 8 bases and J lost 0, with 20 bases in between. As DNA, the CDR3 is TGTGCCAGTGAATCGGTGGACAGCCGACTAGCCAAAAACATTCAGTACTTC. Translation gives CASESVDSRLAKNIQYF.

The V gene is TRBV5-1, the J gene TRBJ2-3; 12 bases fit TRBD2. CDR1 SGHRS and CDR2 YFSETQ come from the germline V gene. The V segment lost 1 base and the J segment 3 bases; nucleotides outside the gene matches: 12. The length of the CDR3 is 19 residues. CDR3: CASSLTSGGLLKGTDTQYF. The CDR3 bases are TGCGCCAGCAGCTTGACTAGCGGGGGGTTACTAAAGGGTACAGATACGCAGTATTTT. Combining the CDR3 with reference TRBV5-1 and TRBJ2-3 gives the whole variable domain KAGVTQTPRYLIKTRGQQVTLSCSPISGHRSVSWYQQTPGQGLQFLFEYFSETQRNKGNFPGRFSGRQFSNSRSEMNVSTLELGDSALYLCASSLTSGGLLKGTDTQYFGPGTRLTVL.

This sequence joins TRBV4-1 and TRBJ2-3, with D hard to call. Trimming removed 0 bases from V and 3 bases from J, with 16 bases in between. The CDR3 has 17 residues. Germline V gives CDR1 MGHRA, CDR2 YSYEKL. CDR3 nucleotide sequence: TGCGCCAGCAGCCAAGATTGGTCGGGTGGCACGACAGATACGCAGTATTTT. Residues: CASSQDWSGGTTDTQYF.

The CDR3 DNA reads TGTGCCAGCAGCGCTAAACCGGGACTAGCGATGGTGGCCGGGGAGCTGTTTTTT. It is translated as CASSAKPGLAMVAGELFF. The chain couples TRBV5-4 to TRBJ2-2; TRBD2 aligns across 10 bases. The V and J ends lost 4 bases and 6 bases, in that order; junction bases with no gene match: 15. The CDR3 totals 18 residues. From germline, CDR1 is SGHNT and CDR2 YYREEE (reference sequence).

This clone came up a few times. The V call is TRBV5-4, the J call TRBJ2-5; possibly TRBD2 for D (7 bases). The CDR3 consists of 16 residues. CDR1 is SGHNT and CDR2 is YYREEE in the germline V gene (reference sequence). The germline V and J ends were trimmed by 4 bases and 5 bases, with 21 bases remaining between them. The CDR3, as DNA: TGTGCCAGCAGCCCCTCCTTACGGGGGGCCGGGGAGACCCAGTACTTC. Residues: CASSPSLRGAGETQYF.

V is TRBV28 and J is TRBJ1-6; D remains unclear. The CDR3 covers 12 residues. Germline V gene lookup returns CDR1 MDHEN and CDR2 SYDVKM. V lost 8 bases, J lost 7 bases, and 9 bases lay in between. In DNA, the CDR3 is TGTGCCAGCGGTCGGGGAAATTCACCCCTCCACTTT. Amino acids: CASGRGNSPLHF.

This chain links TRBV27 with TRBJ1-6, with D maybe TRBD1 (6 bases). The V gene's germline CDR1 is MNHEY and CDR2 SMNVEV (reference sequence). V lost 5 bases and J 6 bases, leaving 14 bases between the germline ends. There are 15 residues in the CDR3. DNA of the CDR3: TGTGCCAGCAGTCGGACAGCCATCAGTAATTCACCCCTCCACTTT. Amino acid sequence: CASSRTAISNSPLHF.

CDR3 DNA sequence: TGTGCCAGTAGTATGGGCGGGGTCGGCCAGCCCCAGCATTTT. This sequence encodes CASSMGGVGQPQHF. V and J are TRBV19 and TRBJ1-5; D is uncertain. V lost 3 bases to trimming and J lost 7 bases, with 13 bases between them. Germline CDR1 LNHDA, CDR2 SQIVND (reference sequence). The CDR3 spans 14 residues.